The 26 T cell receptor beta chains presented below share a single source sample, sequenced in a study of T-cell reconstitution after alpha-beta-depleted transplantation in children. Preparation of the TCRbeta library involved a method that used unique molecular identifiers. Each CDR3 protein gets one entry after TCRdb re-called the PCR reads with MiXCR. The sample contains under 350,000 distinct CDR3 sequences, 9.5% to 10% of which appear only once. Sample: PBMCs from the stem cell graft donor, taken from the stem cell graft. These receptors all stem from a human donor who donated a stem cell graft to a child with SCID.

This clonotype was observed at least ten times. The J gene is TRBJ2-4, the V gene TRBV3-1; no definite D call. The CDR3 totals 17 residues. V gave up 2 bases and J gave up 1 base, with 15 bases separating them. CDR1 and CDR2 (germline): LGHDT, YNNKEL (reference sequence). The CDR3 loop is CASSQKSPAWAKNIQYF. The CDR3, as DNA: TGTGCCAGCAGCCAAAAAAGCCCTGCCTGGGCCAAAAACATTCAGTACTTC.

The genes are TRBV29-1 and TRBJ2-1, with D possibly being TRBD1 or TRBD2 (5 bases each). This CDR3 contains 11 residues. V shed 8 bases and J shed 8 bases, with 13 bases lying between them. Germline V gene lookup returns CDR1 SQVTM and CDR2 ANQGSEA. CDR3 loop: CSSGRGDEQFF. The CDR3 nucleotides read TGCAGCTCCGGTCGGGGCGATGAGCAGTTCTTC.

This clonotype occurred many times. The chain links TRBV12-3 or TRBV12-4 to TRBJ2-1; D is perhaps TRBD1 (5 bases). The ends were cut back, 8 bases at V and 7 bases at J, with 12 bases in the middle. The CDR3 loop spans 12 amino acids. The CDR3 coding sequence is TGTGCCAGCCGTCAGGGTCCTAATGAGCAGTTCTTC. It is translated as CASRQGPNEQFF.

This clonotype was counted many times. The chain recombines TRBV5-1 with TRBJ2-3; D is unclear. Germline V gene lookup returns CDR1 SGHRS and CDR2 YFSETQ. This CDR3 is 14 amino acids long. V was clipped by 4 bases and J by 2 bases, with 11 bases between them. CDR3: CASSQTGPTDTQYF. The CDR3 nucleotides read TGCGCCAGCAGCCAAACCGGTCCCACAGATACGCAGTATTTT.

This clonotype was seen at least ten times. The CDR3 DNA reads as TGTGCCAGCAGTTTATGGGACAGTCCCTACGAGCAGTACTTC. This encodes CASSLWDSPYEQYF. The rearrangement joins TRBV12-3 or TRBV12-4 to TRBJ2-7, with 7 positions matching TRBD1. The CDR3 has 14 residues. The V gene end was trimmed by 2 bases and the J gene end by 2 bases; junction bases not matched to a gene: 3.

There are a few counts of this clonotype. The rearrangement uses TRBV12-3 or TRBV12-4 and TRBJ2-5; D is possibly TRBD1 (6 bases). With 0 bases removed from V and 1 base from J, the gap between germline ends came to 12 bases. The CDR3 has 16 residues. This chain's CDR3 is CASSLAIQGPQETQYF. The CDR3 DNA reads TGTGCCAGCAGTTTAGCTATACAGGGTCCCCAAGAGACCCAGTACTTC.

The chain carries TRBV3-1 and TRBJ1-1, with D possibly TRBD1 on 5 matching bases. V was pared by 3 bases and J by 7 bases, with 6 bases between. Germline values: CDR1 LGHDT, CDR2 YNNKEL (reference sequence). The CDR3 covers 11 residues. DNA for the CDR3: TGTGCCAGCAGCCAGCAGGGTGAAGCTTTCTTT. The encoded protein is CASSQQGEAFF.

This clonotype was counted a few times. This sequence joins TRBV9 and TRBJ2-3, with D maybe TRBD2 (5 bases). The CDR3 covers 16 residues. V lost 3 bases and J 1 base, leaving 15 bases between the germline ends. Germline V gives CDR1 SGDLS, CDR2 YYNGEE. The CDR3 sequence: CASSAKLAHGTDTQYF. The CDR3 DNA reads TGTGCCAGCAGCGCAAAGCTAGCACATGGCACAGATACGCAGTATTTT.

V gene TRBV4-1 combines with J gene TRBJ2-7; 8 nucleotides match TRBD2. Germline V lookup: CDR1 MGHRA, CDR2 YSYEKL. This CDR3 has 16 amino acids. The junction had 12 bases not matched to a gene; V was cut back by 6 bases and J by 2 bases. The CDR3 sequence: CASSPKGGLGPYEQYF. DNA of the CDR3: TGCGCCAGCAGTCCCAAGGGGGGACTAGGGCCCTACGAGCAGTACTTC.

Ten or more counts support this clonotype. V is TRBV20-1 and J is TRBJ2-2; D tentatively reads TRBD1 or TRBD2 (5 bases each). From germline, CDR1 is DFQATT and CDR2 SNEGSKA (reference sequence). This CDR3 region has 14 residues. Trimming cost V 5 bases and J 7 bases, with 17 bases left between them. The CDR3 sequence is CSAPRDGSDGELFF. The CDR3, as DNA: TGCAGTGCTCCCCGGGACGGATCGGACGGGGAGCTGTTTTTT.

This clonotype was detected a few times. The V and J genes are TRBV9 and TRBJ2-1; perhaps TRBD1 as D (5 bases). The CDR3 has 12 residues. Trimming removed 6 bases at V and 7 bases at J, with 11 bases between. Per germline, CDR1 SGDLS and CDR2 YYNGEE. The CDR3 coding sequence is TGTGCCAGCACACGTCAGGGAAATGAGCAGTTCTTC. This translates into CASTRQGNEQFF.

The table lists this clonotype with many counts. The chain is built from TRBV10-3 and TRBJ2-1, with D possibly TRBD1 on 6 matching bases. Trimming removed 8 bases at V and 5 bases at J, with 19 bases between. Germline CDR1 is ENHRY and CDR2 is SYGVKD. The CDR3 is 15 amino acids. CDR3 residues: CAIAPGTKTDNEQFF. CDR3 bases: TGTGCCATCGCTCCCGGGACAAAGACCGACAATGAGCAGTTCTTC.

This sequence joins TRBV9 and TRBJ2-7, with a possible D match to TRBD2 (7 bases). The CDR3 extends over 14 amino acids. Trimming stripped 7 bases from V and 4 bases from J, with 18 bases between. Per the germline V gene, CDR1 is SGDLS and CDR2 is YYNGEE. The CDR3 protein is CASGGGRDGYEQYF. The CDR3, as DNA: TGTGCCAGCGGCGGGGGCAGGGATGGGTACGAGCAGTACTTC.

The rearrangement uses TRBV6-2 or TRBV6-3 and TRBJ2-3; a weak D match, TRBD2 (6 bases). Germline-derived CDR1 and CDR2 are MNHEY and SVGEGT. This CDR3 is 16 amino acids long. The germline V and J ends were trimmed by 6 bases and 0 bases, with 16 bases remaining between them. The CDR3 sequence: CASRGYRRESTDTQYF. Here the CDR3 DNA reads TGTGCCAGCAGGGGGTATCGGAGGGAGAGCACAGATACGCAGTATTTT.

This clonotype was observed at least ten times. V usage is TRBV5-1 and J usage is TRBJ2-1; 9 positions agree with TRBD2. With 1 base clipped from V and 6 bases from J, the junction kept 5 bases outside the gene matches. Germline CDR1 and CDR2: SGHRS and YFSETQ. This CDR3 is 15 amino acids long. In DNA, the CDR3 is TGCGCCAGCAGCTTGACGTCTAGCGGGGTCAATGAGCAGTTCTTC. It is translated as CASSLTSSGVNEQFF.

This clonotype showed up just a few times. V and J are TRBV3-1 and TRBJ2-7; D unclear. Germline assignment: CDR1 LGHDT and CDR2 YNNKEL (reference sequence). The CDR3 is 15 residues long. With 0 bases removed from V and 0 bases from J, the gap between germline ends came to 9 bases. In nucleotides, the CDR3 is TGTGCCAGCAGCCAAGACCCCGCGAGCTCCTACGAGCAGTACTTC. It is translated as CASSQDPASSYEQYF.

The CDR3 DNA sequence: TGTGCCAGCAGTGGTGGGACGGTAAGCAATCAGCCCCAGCATTTT. Its protein product is CASSGGTVSNQPQHF. The V and J genes are TRBV12-3 or TRBV12-4 and TRBJ1-5, with a possible D match to TRBD1 (5 bases). V was pared by 5 bases and J by 1 base, with 12 bases between. This CDR3 comprises 15 residues.

This clonotype was counted only a few times. This CDR3 reads CASRAGGADTQYF. CDR3 in DNA: TGTGCCAGCAGGGCGGGGGGTGCAGATACGCAGTATTTT. V is TRBV2 and J is TRBJ2-3, with 8 bases that match TRBD2. This CDR3 contains 13 residues. In germline, CDR1 is SNHLY, CDR2 FYNNEI. V shed 6 bases and J 4 bases; nucleotides not matched to a gene: 3.

This clonotype was counted at least ten times. V and J are TRBV20-1 and TRBJ2-7, with 7 positions matching TRBD1. J gave up 0 bases and V 5 bases, and 4 bases lay outside the gene matches. In germline, CDR1 is DFQATT, CDR2 SNEGSKA (reference sequence). This CDR3 region has 13 residues. CDR3 sequence: CSAPGQSSYEQYF. The CDR3 DNA sequence: TGCAGTGCTCCGGGACAGAGCTCCTACGAGCAGTACTTC.

The chain carries TRBV7-9 and TRBJ2-2, with D tentatively TRBD1 (6 bases). CDR3 length: 16 residues. Germline CDR1 SEHNR, CDR2 FQNEAQ (reference sequence). V was shortened by 2 bases and J by 4 bases, with 14 bases between the two germline ends. The CDR3 loop is CASSLSGRGGTGELFF. In nucleotides, the CDR3 is TGTGCCAGCAGCTTATCAGGCAGGGGTGGCACCGGGGAGCTGTTTTTT.

In its sample, this clonotype was seen many times. The chain couples TRBV20-1 to TRBJ2-1; no clear D gene. Between the trimmed V and J ends, which lost 3 bases and 7 bases, there was a span of 7 bases. Germline loops: CDR1 DFQATT, CDR2 SNEGSKA (reference sequence). CDR3 length: 11 amino acids. CDR3 coding DNA: TGCAGTGCTAGGGGCCTAAATGAGCAGTTCTTC. It codes for CSARGLNEQFF.

V and J are TRBV9 and TRBJ1-2; D not resolved. Trimming pared 0 bases from V and 3 bases from J, leaving 9 bases between. This CDR3 region has 14 residues. From germline, CDR1 is SGDLS and CDR2 YYNGEE. The CDR3 spells CASSVANGYYGYTF. The CDR3 DNA sequence: TGTGCCAGCAGCGTAGCTAACGGCTACTATGGCTACACCTTC.

The gene calls are TRBV12-5 and TRBJ2-5; no clear D. CDR1 LGHNT and CDR2 FRNRAP come from the germline V gene. CDR3 length equals 13 residues. V dropped 1 base and J dropped 5 bases, with 8 bases sitting between them. The CDR3 DNA is TGTGCTAGTGGTTTGGGATCAGTGGAGACCCAGTACTTC. Amino acids: CASGLGSVETQYF.

In this sample, this clonotype turned up many times. This rearrangement joins TRBV7-8 to TRBJ1-4; tentative D call: TRBD1 (5 bases). The ends were cut back, 4 bases at V and 5 bases at J, with 14 bases in the middle. The CDR3 extends over 15 amino acids. Per the germline V gene, CDR1 is SGHVS and CDR2 is FQNEAQ. CDR3 amino acids: CASSSLGRSNEKLFF. The CDR3 region has the DNA TGTGCCAGCAGCTCCTTGGGACGAAGCAATGAAAAACTGTTTTTT.

This clonotype was counted a few times. The V call is TRBV19, the J call TRBJ2-3; 11 nucleotides line up with TRBD2. There are 17 residues in the CDR3. Germline values: CDR1 LNHDA, CDR2 SQIVND (reference sequence). V was pared by 4 bases and J by 4 bases, with 10 bases of the junction left unmatched. CDR3 residues: CASSTTGTSGGADTQYF. Here the CDR3 DNA reads TGTGCCAGTAGTACGACCGGGACTAGCGGAGGGGCAGATACGCAGTATTTT.

V usage is TRBV25-1 and J usage is TRBJ2-1, with a weak D call TRBD1 (5 bases). This CDR3 has 14 amino acids. CDR1 MGHDK and CDR2 SYGVNS come from the germline V gene. Trimming stripped 4 bases from V and 2 bases from J, with 9 bases between. In nucleotides, the CDR3 is TGTGCCAGCAGTGTCGCAGGGACCTACAATGAGCAGTTCTTC. Translated, it gives CASSVAGTYNEQFF.